This TCR beta chain stems from a study of blood T cell repertoires in COVID-19 (dated by TCRdb to 2018 to 2021). Background on the whole study: The collaborator samples originated in the United States, Italy and Spain and spanned the acute and convalescent phases of COVID-19. The material from the prospective study consisted of cDNA or gDNA derived from T cells, B-cell-depleted T cells, or PBMCs. Deeply sampled blood TCRbeta repertoires from subjects exposed to, actively infected with, or recovered from COVID-19 were included in the dataset. The repertoires were released in a freely available public database intended as a resource for research on the immune response to SARS-CoV-2. Samples were obtained from the ongoing ImmuneRACE study (first 160 participants) and from 1,200 or so subjects provided by 6 global collaborators. Nearly every sample came with metadata listing a de-identified subject ID, COVID-19 status, age in years and sex. HLA class I and class II types, where available, came from metadata supplied by the sample provider rather than from assay-based typing.

The full study reports these points: How much clinical and demographic metadata was included differed by source and by participant, and the metadata was provided uncurated.

Each collaborating institution followed its own protocols to collect whole blood in K2EDTA tubes. For TCRbeta analysis, collaborators shipped samples as frozen whole blood, isolated PBMCs, or DNA extracted from either of those sample types. The immunoSEQ Assay, a bias-controlled multiplex PCR, was used to amplify TCRbeta CDR3 regions from genomic DNA. From the authors' description of their analysis: Nucleated cell counts per sample were estimated from amplification of reference gene primers within the assay. To quantify the absolute abundance of each unique TCRbeta CDR3 rearrangement, sequence reads were collapsed and filtered. Productive Simpson clonality was computed per sample as the square root of Simpson's diversity index over productive rearrangements. Held by TCRdb, this immuneACCESS table contains in-frame sequences only and omits some clones. Under half of the omission traces to an unresolved V gene where checked; the cause of the rest is unknown. V, J and clone size were drawn from that table, and D and trimming were deduced from the DNA. The sample yields roughly 300,000 clones; around 88% were counted once. The top ten clonotypes cover approximately 1.3% of the sample.

Per the germline V gene, SGHTA is the CDR1 and FQGNSA is the CDR2. Reading from cysteine to phenylalanine, the CDR3 counts 14 amino acids. Only the CDR3 DNA is retained, 42 bases long and in frame from the first base. Relative to germline, V is missing 1 base and J is missing 6 bases, with 2 bases of the junction outside any gene match. About this clone itself: The target of this receptor is not known. Per-base qualities were not stored, and no clone one base away is much larger.

Material for sequencing was peripheral blood. This sequence was found in a woman between 50 and 59 years old with acute or convalescent COVID-19. Recombination joined TRBV7-2 with TRBJ2-1; 8 of the junction bases match TRBD1. The CDR3 sequence is CASSLVGQANEQFF. The DNA sequence is given as TGTGCCAGCAGCTTAGTGGGACAGGCCAATGAGCAGTTCTTC.